This TCR beta chain was identified in a study of OX40 agonist ivuxolimab in advanced cancers. Background on the study: Patients received ivuxolimab, an agonistic anti-OX40 (CD134) antibody. Hepatocellular carcinoma, melanoma, renal cell or head and neck cancer affected the dose-escalation patients.

The study, taken as a whole, reports: A proportion of nonresponders additionally exhibited low normalized T-cell clonal expansion.

The V end lost 2 bases, the J end lost 3 bases, and 11 bases lay between the germline ends. CDR1 is SQVTM, CDR2 ANQGSEA, per germline. This CDR3 is 13 amino acids long. Of note for this clone: Its antigen is not identified.

Produced via immunoSEQ multiplex PCR; TCRdb's table is partial and in-frame only. The table shows roughly 60,000 clones, with 85% to 90% occurring only once. This chain joins TRBV29-1 and TRBJ2-7; possible D gene TRBD2, 6 bases. Sample: CD4+ or CD8+ T cells sorted from blood, taken in a trial of the OX40 agonist ivuxolimab. The sequence derives from an adult with an advanced solid tumor such as melanoma, head and neck, liver or kidney cancer. The DNA of the CDR3 is TGCAGCGTTGAAACACTAGCAGGCTACGAGCAGTACTTC. Protein product: CSVETLAGYEQYF.